This TCR beta chain was sequenced in a study of cytomegalovirus exposure and HLA in healthy donors. 60 Vbeta and 13 Jbeta primers were used in PCR. Some clones are missing from TCRdb's copy, which holds only in-frame ones; the method was immunoSEQ multiplex PCR. The sample includes about 140,000 clones, roughly 77% of them seen just once. The sample was PBMCs. The receptor comes from a female donor in good health and CMV-seronegative.

Here the CDR3 DNA reads TGCGCCAGCAGCCAACACCCCGGGACTAGCGTTGCGTACGAGCAGTACTTC. Residues: CASSQHPGTSVAYEQYF. V is TRBV4-1 and J is TRBJ2-7; 10 nucleotides match TRBD2. V lost 2 bases and J lost 4; bases outside the gene matches: 11. The length of the CDR3 is 17 residues. Germline V lookup: CDR1 MGHRA, CDR2 YSYEKL.